The source of this T cell receptor beta chain is a study of CD8 T cells in Susac syndrome. To note about this clonotype: Its target is not known.

V dropped 3 bases and J dropped 9 bases, with 2 bases sitting between them. This CDR3 region has 9 residues. An amount of RNA that ranged from 0.5 to 1 ug was reverse transcribed with random hexamers. Multiplex PCR with immunoSEQ amplified the TCR beta CDR3 across 54 Vbeta and 13 Jbeta. TCRdb called the immunoSEQ multiplex PCR reads again in MiXCR, with one record for every CDR3 protein. Of around 130,000 distinct CDR3 sequences in the sample, around 96% were seen once. The multiple sclerosis controls consisted of treatment-naive patients with relapsing-remitting disease, either stable or active. CD8+ and CD4+ T cells were negatively isolated; TEMRA cells were FACS-enriched. Study-level points and caveats: As acknowledged by the study, its TCR sequencing and HLA analysis included a relatively small number of individuals.

The TCR was taken from a human donor with multiple sclerosis. The J gene is TRBJ1-1, the V gene TRBV12-3 or TRBV12-4; no reliable D call. Sequenced sample: CD4+ T cells from PBMCs. CDR3 region: CASSLKAFF. For the CDR3, the DNA is TGTGCCAGCAGTTTGAAAGCTTTCTTT.